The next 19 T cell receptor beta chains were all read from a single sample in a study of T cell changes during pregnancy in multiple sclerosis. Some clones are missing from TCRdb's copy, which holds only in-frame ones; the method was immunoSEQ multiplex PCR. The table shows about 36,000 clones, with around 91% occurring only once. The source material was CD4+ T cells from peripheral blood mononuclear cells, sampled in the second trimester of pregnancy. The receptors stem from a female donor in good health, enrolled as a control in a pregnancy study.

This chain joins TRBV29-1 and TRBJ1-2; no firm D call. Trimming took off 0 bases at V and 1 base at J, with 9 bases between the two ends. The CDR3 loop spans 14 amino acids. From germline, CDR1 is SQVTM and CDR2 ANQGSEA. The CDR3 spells CSVEDRVNNYGYTF. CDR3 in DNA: TGCAGCGTTGAAGATCGTGTTAATAACTATGGCTACACCTTC.

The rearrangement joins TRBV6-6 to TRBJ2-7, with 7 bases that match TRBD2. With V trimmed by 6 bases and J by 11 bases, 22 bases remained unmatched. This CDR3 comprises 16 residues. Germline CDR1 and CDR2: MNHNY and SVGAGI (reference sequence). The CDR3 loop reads CASSPGGGGRHRGEYF. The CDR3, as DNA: TGTGCCAGCAGCCCGGGTGGCGGCGGGAGACATCGCGGGGAGTACTTC.

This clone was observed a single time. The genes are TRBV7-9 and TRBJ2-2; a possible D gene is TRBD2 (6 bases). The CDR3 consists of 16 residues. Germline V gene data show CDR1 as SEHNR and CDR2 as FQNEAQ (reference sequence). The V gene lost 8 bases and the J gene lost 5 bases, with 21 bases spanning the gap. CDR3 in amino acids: CASARGRAEGTGELFF. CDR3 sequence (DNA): TGTGCCAGCGCAAGGGGCAGGGCGGAGGGAACCGGGGAGCTGTTTTTT.

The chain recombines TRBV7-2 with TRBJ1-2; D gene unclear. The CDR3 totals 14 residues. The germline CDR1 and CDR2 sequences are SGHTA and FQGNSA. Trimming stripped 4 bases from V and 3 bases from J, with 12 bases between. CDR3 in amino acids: CASSSAGADYGYTF. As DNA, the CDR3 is TGTGCCAGCAGCTCCGCGGGTGCGGACTATGGCTACACCTTC.

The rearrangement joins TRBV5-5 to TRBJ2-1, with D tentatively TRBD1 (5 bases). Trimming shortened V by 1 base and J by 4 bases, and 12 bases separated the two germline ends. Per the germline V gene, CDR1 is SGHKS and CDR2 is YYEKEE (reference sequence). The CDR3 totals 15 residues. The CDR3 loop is CASSLQQATYNEQFF. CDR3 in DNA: TGTGCCAGCAGCTTGCAACAGGCGACTTACAATGAGCAGTTCTTC.

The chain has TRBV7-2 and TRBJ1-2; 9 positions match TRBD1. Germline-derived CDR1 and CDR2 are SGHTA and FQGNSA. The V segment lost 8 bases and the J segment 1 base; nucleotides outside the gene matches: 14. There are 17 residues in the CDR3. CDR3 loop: CASAPDGRTGDNYGYTF. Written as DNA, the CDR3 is TGTGCCAGCGCCCCAGACGGCAGGACAGGGGATAACTATGGCTACACCTTC.

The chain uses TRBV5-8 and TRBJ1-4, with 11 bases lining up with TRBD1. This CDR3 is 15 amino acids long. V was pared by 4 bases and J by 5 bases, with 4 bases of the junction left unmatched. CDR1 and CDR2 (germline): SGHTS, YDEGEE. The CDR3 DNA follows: TGTGCCAGCAGCAGGGGACAGGGGGGAAATGAAAAACTGTTTTTT. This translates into CASSRGQGGNEKLFF.

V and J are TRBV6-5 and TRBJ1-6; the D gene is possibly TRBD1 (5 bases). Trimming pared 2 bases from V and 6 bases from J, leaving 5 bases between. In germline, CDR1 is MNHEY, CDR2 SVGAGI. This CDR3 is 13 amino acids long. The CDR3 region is CASSYRGNSPLHF. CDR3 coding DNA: TGTGCCAGCAGTTACAGGGGTAATTCACCCCTCCACTTT.

The DNA of the CDR3 is TGCGCCAGCAGCTTGGGCCCCGTAGCCCCCGACGAAAAACTGTTTTTT. Its translation: CASSLGPVAPDEKLFF. The chain joins TRBV5-1 to TRBJ1-4; no reliable D call. The V gene's germline CDR1 is SGHRS and CDR2 YFSETQ. The V gene lost 0 bases and the J gene lost 8 bases, with 17 bases spanning the gap. The CDR3 runs to 16 residues.

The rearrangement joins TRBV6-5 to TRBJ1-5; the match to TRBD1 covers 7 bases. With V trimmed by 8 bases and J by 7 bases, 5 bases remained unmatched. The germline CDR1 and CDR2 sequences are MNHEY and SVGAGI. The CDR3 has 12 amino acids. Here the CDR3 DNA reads TGTGCCAGCCGGAACAGGGGCCAGCCCCAGCATTTT. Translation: CASRNRGQPQHF.

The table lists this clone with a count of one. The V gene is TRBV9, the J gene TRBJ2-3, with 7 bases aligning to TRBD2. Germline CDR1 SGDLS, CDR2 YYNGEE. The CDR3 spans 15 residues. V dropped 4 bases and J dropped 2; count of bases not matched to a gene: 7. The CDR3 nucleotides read TGTGCCAGCAGCACCCACGGGGGGTTCACAGATACGCAGTATTTT. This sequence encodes CASSTHGGFTDTQYF.

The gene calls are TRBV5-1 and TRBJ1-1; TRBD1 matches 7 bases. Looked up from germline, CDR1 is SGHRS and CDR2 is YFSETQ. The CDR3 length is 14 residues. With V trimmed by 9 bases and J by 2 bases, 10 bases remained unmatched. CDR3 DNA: TGCGCCACCGCGTCGGGACAGCCAAACACTGAAGCTTTCTTT. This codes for CATASGQPNTEAFF.

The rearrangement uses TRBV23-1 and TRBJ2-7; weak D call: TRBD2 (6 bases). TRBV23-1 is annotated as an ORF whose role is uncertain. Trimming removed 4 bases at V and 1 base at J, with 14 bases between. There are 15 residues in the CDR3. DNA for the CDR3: TGCGCCAGCAGTCTGGGCAGGGAGGTATCCTACGAGCAGTACTTC. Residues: CASSLGREVSYEQYF.

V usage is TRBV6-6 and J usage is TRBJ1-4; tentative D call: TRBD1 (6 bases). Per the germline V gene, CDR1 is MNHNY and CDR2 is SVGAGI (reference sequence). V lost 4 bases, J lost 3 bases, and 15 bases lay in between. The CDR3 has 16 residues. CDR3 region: CASSLLINRANEKLFF. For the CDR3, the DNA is TGTGCCAGCAGTTTACTCATTAACAGGGCTAATGAAAAACTGTTTTTT.

CDR3 sequence: CASSRTGSTEAFF. DNA for the CDR3: TGTGCCAGCAGCCGAACAGGGTCCACTGAAGCTTTCTTT. The rearrangement uses TRBV6-4 and TRBJ1-1, with D tentatively TRBD1 (6 bases). Germline CDR1 is MRHNA and CDR2 is SNTAGT. The CDR3 consists of 13 residues. Trimming shortened V by 6 bases and J by 4 bases, and 12 bases separated the two germline ends.

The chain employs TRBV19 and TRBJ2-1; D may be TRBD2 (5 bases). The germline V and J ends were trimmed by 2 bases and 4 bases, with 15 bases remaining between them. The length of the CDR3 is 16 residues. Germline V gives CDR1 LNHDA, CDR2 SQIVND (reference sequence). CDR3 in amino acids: CASSIFGGRRYNEQFF. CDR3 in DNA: TGTGCCAGTAGTATATTTGGCGGACGGAGGTACAATGAGCAGTTCTTC.

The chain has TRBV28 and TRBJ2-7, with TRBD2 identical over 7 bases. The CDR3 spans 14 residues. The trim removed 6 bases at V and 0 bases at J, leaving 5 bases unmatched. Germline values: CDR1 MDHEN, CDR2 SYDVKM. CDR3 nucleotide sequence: TGTGCCAGCAGCGGGGGGATTAGCTCCTACGAGCAGTACTTC. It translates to CASSGGISSYEQYF.

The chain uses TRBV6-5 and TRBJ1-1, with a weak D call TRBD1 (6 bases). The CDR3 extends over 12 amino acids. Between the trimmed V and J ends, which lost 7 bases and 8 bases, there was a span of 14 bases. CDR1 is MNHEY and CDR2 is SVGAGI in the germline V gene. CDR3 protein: CASTDDRTEAFF. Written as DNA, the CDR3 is TGTGCCAGCACCGACGACAGGACCGAAGCTTTCTTT.

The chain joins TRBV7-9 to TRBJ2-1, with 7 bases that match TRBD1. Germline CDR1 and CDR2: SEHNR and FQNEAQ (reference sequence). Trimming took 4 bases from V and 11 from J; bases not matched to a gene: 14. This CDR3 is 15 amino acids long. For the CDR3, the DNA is TGTGCCAGCAGCTCCAGAGGGGGCCAGGGGATGAAGCAGTTCTTC. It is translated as CASSSRGGQGMKQFF.